A selection of T cell receptor beta chains follows, all from one sample in a study of blood T cell repertoires in COVID-19. Assay: immunoSEQ multiplex PCR; the TCRdb copy retains only in-frame clones and omits some. The sample includes about 170,000 clones, around nine tenths of them seen just once. The specimen was peripheral blood. The origin of the receptors is a man aged 60 to 75 with COVID-19, enrolled during active disease. Each CDR3 is given with its conserved first and last residue.

v_call	j_call	cdr3_aa
TRBV2	TRBJ1-2	CASRNTGIHGYTF
TRBV27	TRBJ1-5	CASSTGQGQPQHF
TRBV28	TRBJ1-5	CASRIGSGGNQPQHF
TRBV5-4	TRBJ2-6	CASSLEQGHSGANVLTF
TRBV25-1	TRBJ2-7	CASSEYPGGSDGYEQYF
TRBV2	TRBJ1-1	CASSRDREVSNTEAFF
TRBV29-1	TRBJ1-2	CSVYRVDYGYTF
TRBV13	TRBJ1-5	CASSLYNQPQHF
TRBV12-3/TRBV12-4	TRBJ1-4	CASSDREKLFF
TRBV3-1/TRBV3-2	TRBJ1-1	CASSLLDSEAFF
TRBV6-5	TRBJ2-5	CASNQMSETQYF
TRBV21-1	TRBJ1-3	CASSAFGRQGQKSSGNTIYF
TRBV6-2/TRBV6-3	TRBJ2-3	CASSYGPPVPDTQYF
TRBV14	TRBJ1-6	CASSRDFYNSPLHF
TRBV5-6	TRBJ2-1	CASSWSSWTSGGHNEQFF
TRBV5-4	TRBJ1-6	CASSLEQGGFSPLHF
TRBV5-4	TRBJ2-7	CACTKDGTYEQYF
TRBV19	TRBJ2-3	CASRPGTTSTDTQYF
TRBV7-9	TRBJ1-2	CASSLGQFYGYTF
TRBV10-3	TRBJ2-5	CAISDFELAGRETQYF
TRBV7-2	TRBJ1-3	CASSERQGRNTIYF
TRBV2	TRBJ2-1	CASVLGAGAYNEQFF
TRBV4-3	TRBJ2-2	CASSHGKTSANTGELFF
TRBV28	TRBJ1-2	CASSPGTVYGYTF
TRBV24-1	TRBJ1-1	CATSDNSPRNTEAFF
TRBV3-1/TRBV3-2	TRBJ2-5	CASSQAQGGETQYF
TRBV3-1/TRBV3-2	TRBJ1-2	CASSQSAGYGYTF
TRBV4-3	TRBJ1-2	CASSQDLPGGLLYGYTF
TRBV7-9	TRBJ2-1	CASMRTSGYNEQFF
TRBV2	TRBJ1-3	CASIPQGDTIYF
TRBV6-6	TRBJ2-7	CASSYVSGYEQYF
TRBV7-9	TRBJ1-1	CASSWGSGDFF
TRBV11-2	TRBJ2-5	CASSRTGGLETQYF
TRBV10-3	TRBJ2-5	CAISEAEGSQETQYF
TRBV28	TRBJ1-5	CASTIPPGQPQHF
TRBV7-9	TRBJ1-5	CASSPQDNQPQHF
TRBV4-2	TRBJ1-1	CASSQERTDRKTEAFF
TRBV27	TRBJ1-1	CASGPIPTGHTEAFF
TRBV6-6	TRBJ1-5	CASSYGYRGSNQPQHF
TRBV6-2/TRBV6-3	TRBJ1-5	CASSRRQGLRPQHF
TRBV6-4	TRBJ1-2	CASSEKAGAGFSLYGYTF
TRBV11-1	TRBJ1-1	CASSIERRHLAFF
TRBV27	TRBJ1-5	CASSHLGQGNQPQHF
TRBV18	TRBJ1-6	CASSPPDRAGNSPLHF
TRBV19	TRBJ1-2	CASTQTATNYGYTF
TRBV28	TRBJ1-5	CASRGAGVSNQPQHF
TRBV7-9	TRBJ1-4	CASSSMGDWKLFF
TRBV13	TRBJ1-5	CASSLGLSGRQPQHF
TRBV28	TRBJ1-5	CASSTTGGQPQHF
TRBV5-6	TRBJ1-4	CASSLFGDTNEKLFF
TRBV6-2/TRBV6-3	TRBJ2-7	CASSFGAAPFYEQYF
TRBV5-5	TRBJ2-3	CASSRNIAGSTDTQYF
TRBV24-1	TRBJ2-5	CATSDGYRGYQETQYF
TRBV6-4	TRBJ1-2	CASSDSIGGYTF
TRBV27	TRBJ1-1	CASSSDSIMNTEAFF
TRBV12-3/TRBV12-4	TRBJ1-5	CASSTQGFQPQHF
TRBV7-8	TRBJ2-3	CASSLGTALVADTQYF
TRBV6-2/TRBV6-3	TRBJ2-1	CASSYRSSGRGRNNEQFF